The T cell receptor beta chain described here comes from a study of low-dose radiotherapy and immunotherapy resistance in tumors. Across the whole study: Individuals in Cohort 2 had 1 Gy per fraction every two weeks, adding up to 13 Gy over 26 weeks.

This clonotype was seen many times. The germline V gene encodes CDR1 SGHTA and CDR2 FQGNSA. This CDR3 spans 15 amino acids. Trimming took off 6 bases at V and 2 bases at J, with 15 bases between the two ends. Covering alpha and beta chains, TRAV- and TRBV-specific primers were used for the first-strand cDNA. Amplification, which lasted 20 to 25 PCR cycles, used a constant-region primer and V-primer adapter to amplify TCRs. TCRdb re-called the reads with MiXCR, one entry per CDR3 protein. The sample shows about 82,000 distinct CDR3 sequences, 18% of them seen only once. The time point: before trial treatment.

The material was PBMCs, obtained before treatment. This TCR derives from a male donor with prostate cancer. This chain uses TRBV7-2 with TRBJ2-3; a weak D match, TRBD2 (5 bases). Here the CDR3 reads CASSSLETTTDTQYF. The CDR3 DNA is TGTGCCAGCAGTTCCCTAGAGACTACCACAGATACGCAGTATTTT.